These T cell receptor beta chains were read from a single sample in a study of response to subunit inactivated influenza vaccine. TCRdb re-called the RT-PCR reads with MiXCR, one entry per CDR3 protein. The table lists about 570,000 distinct CDR3 sequences, approximately 11% of them singletons. These same data were also listed under a study on T cells expressing NK-cell markers.

The sequences come from PBMCs from blood, collected on the day of vaccination. Source of these receptors: a man between 45 and 60 years old who received an inactivated influenza vaccine. Both conserved end residues are part of each CDR3. A D gene is named only where the DNA matches it firmly. Where a row states a size, it is once, few, many or the class of an expanded clone; other rows omit it.

d_call j_call v_call clone_size cdr3_nt cdr3_aa
TRBD2 TRBJ2-5 TRBV29-1 few TGCAGCGCGGGGGGTCCCCAAGAGACCCAGTACTTC CSAGGPQETQYF
NA TRBJ2-1 TRBV7-6 NA TGTGCCAGCAGCTCCTCTCGTGGCTTTAACAATGAGCAGTTCTTC CASSSSRGFNNEQFF
NA TRBJ2-1 TRBV5-1 few TGCGCCAGCAGCTTGCGTGTCTCCTACAATGAGCAGTTCTTC CASSLRVSYNEQFF
NA TRBJ1-5 TRBV6-2/TRBV6-3 NA TGTGCCAGCAGAGTGAAAGGGAGATACAATCAGCCCCAGCATTTT CASRVKGRYNQPQHF
NA TRBJ2-3 TRBV29-1 many TGCAGCGTTGTTGGGCCAACAACCACAGATACGCAGTATTTT CSVVGPTTTDTQYF
NA TRBJ2-7 TRBV20-1 NA TGCAGTGCTCGGGGGACTTTTTCCTACGAGCAGTACTTC CSARGTFSYEQYF
TRBD2 TRBJ2-1 TRBV24-1 NA TGTGCCACCAGTGATGTTATAGCGGGAGCTGACAATGAGCAGTTCTTC CATSDVIAGADNEQFF
NA TRBJ1-5 TRBV6-5 few TGTGCCAGCAGTTACGGCGGGTGGGGTCAGCCCCAGCATTTT CASSYGGWGQPQHF
NA TRBJ2-7 TRBV7-2 many TGTGCCAGCAGCTTAACCAGGGACGAGCAGTACTTC CASSLTRDEQYF
NA TRBJ2-2 TRBV9 few TGTGCCAGCAGCGTAGCTAGACGGGCGGTGAGTTCCGGGGAGCTGTTTTTT CASSVARRAVSSGELFF
NA TRBJ2-5 TRBV4-2 NA TGTGCCAGCAGCCAAGATATGGTAGGGGGAAAGTACTTC CASSQDMVGGKYF
NA TRBJ2-7 TRBV4-2 few TGTGCCAGCAGCCCTTCAGGGCCTGACTCCTCCTACGAGCAGTACTTC CASSPSGPDSSYEQYF
NA TRBJ2-3 TRBV20-1 few TGCAGTGCTAGAGAGGTTGTTGGGGCAGATACGCAGTATTTT CSAREVVGADTQYF
TRBD2 TRBJ2-1 TRBV9 NA TGTGCCAGCAGTTCCTCCGGGACTAGATCGCGTGAGCAGTTCTTC CASSSSGTRSREQFF
NA TRBJ1-5 TRBV10-3 NA TGTGCCATCAGTGAGTCTTCGGGGCAAGGGCAGCCCCAGCATTTT CAISESSGQGQPQHF
NA TRBJ2-7 TRBV10-3 NA TGTGCCATCAAGTTGGACGGTTCCTACGAGCAGTACTTC CAIKLDGSYEQYF
NA TRBJ2-5 TRBV4-2 few TGTGCCAGCAGCCAAGACGGTCCCGGGGGTTACCAAGAGACCCAGTACTTC CASSQDGPGGYQETQYF
NA TRBJ1-2 TRBV10-3 few TGTGCCATCAGCGGGACGGGGGTTAACTATGGCTACACCTTC CAISGTGVNYGYTF
NA TRBJ2-2 TRBV7-2 few TGTGCCAGCACCCCTTATTCGGGGGCCTACACCGGGGAGCTGTTTTTT CASTPYSGAYTGELFF
NA TRBJ2-2 TRBV7-9 NA TGTGCCAGCAGCTTAGACAACGGGGAGACCGGGGAGCTGTTTTTT CASSLDNGETGELFF
NA TRBJ1-5 TRBV6-2/TRBV6-3 many TGTGCCAGCAGTTGGGACGTCTACAATCAGCCCCAGCATTTT CASSWDVYNQPQHF
TRBD1 TRBJ2-3 TRBV12-3/TRBV12-4 few TGTGCCAGCAGTTATGCGACAGGGGCGGGAGATACGCAGTATTTT CASSYATGAGDTQYF
NA TRBJ2-3 TRBV27 NA TGTGCCAGCGGACAGAGCACAGATACGCAGTATTTT CASGQSTDTQYF
TRBD1 TRBJ2-7 TRBV6-1 NA TGTGCCAGCGGGCGGACAGGGCGCCACGAGCAGTACTTC CASGRTGRHEQYF
NA TRBJ2-7 TRBV6-1 NA TGTGCCAGCCAAGTCCCCGGCAGACTATACGAGCAGTACTTC CASQVPGRLYEQYF
TRBD1 TRBJ2-7 TRBV19 few TGTGCCAGTAGTCCACGGGACAGGGACCTCTACGAGCAGTACTTC CASSPRDRDLYEQYF
TRBD2 TRBJ2-3 TRBV29-1 many TGCAGCGTCGTTCTAGCGGATAGCCTGCATTCTAGCACAGATACGCAGTATTTT CSVVLADSLHSSTDTQYF
TRBD2 TRBJ2-7 TRBV6-5 NA TGTGCCAGCAGTTACGGTAGCGGGATCTCCTACGAGCAGTACTTC CASSYGSGISYEQYF
NA TRBJ2-3 TRBV20-1 few TGCAGTGCTACATCCGGGACATCTAGCACAGATACGCAGTATTTT CSATSGTSSTDTQYF
TRBD1 TRBJ2-3 TRBV2 NA TGTGCCAGCGTAGGGGGACAGGGGGCGTTAGATACGCAGTATTTT CASVGGQGALDTQYF
NA TRBJ2-1 TRBV12-3/TRBV12-4 NA TGTGCCAGCAGTAGAGGGAGGTTTAATGAGCAGTTCTTC CASSRGRFNEQFF